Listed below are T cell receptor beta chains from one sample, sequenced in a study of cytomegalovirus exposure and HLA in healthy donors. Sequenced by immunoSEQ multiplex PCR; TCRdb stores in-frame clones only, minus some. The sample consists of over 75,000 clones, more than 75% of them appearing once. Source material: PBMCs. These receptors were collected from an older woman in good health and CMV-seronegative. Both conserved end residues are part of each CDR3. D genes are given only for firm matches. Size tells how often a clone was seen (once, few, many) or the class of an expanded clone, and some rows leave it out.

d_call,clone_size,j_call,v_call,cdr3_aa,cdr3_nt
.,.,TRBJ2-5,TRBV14,CASSQGAGTQETQYF,TGTGCCAGCAGCCAAGGGGCAGGAACCCAAGAGACCCAGTACTTC
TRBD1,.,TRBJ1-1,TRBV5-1,CASSPSGGTEAFF,TGCGCCAGTTCCCCATCAGGGGGGACTGAAGCTTTCTTT
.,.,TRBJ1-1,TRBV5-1,CASSSLEGQNTEAFF,TGCGCCAGCAGCTCCCTGGAGGGTCAGAACACTGAAGCTTTCTTT
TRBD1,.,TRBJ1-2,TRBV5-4,CASSGGTGANYGYTF,TGTGCCAGCAGCGGGGGAACAGGGGCTAACTATGGCTACACCTTC
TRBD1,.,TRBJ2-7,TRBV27,CATGQGGEQYF,TGTGCCACCGGACAGGGAGGCGAGCAGTACTTC
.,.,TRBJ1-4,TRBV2,CASSPIPGGGEQLFF,TGTGCCAGCAGTCCTATCCCCGGTGGGGGGGAACAACTGTTTTTT
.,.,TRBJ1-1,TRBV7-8,CASSVRGSNTEAFF,TGTGCCAGCAGCGTTAGGGGGTCGAACACTGAAGCTTTCTTT
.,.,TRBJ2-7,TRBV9,CASSLHTGTTYEQYF,TGTGCCAGCAGCCTCCACACCGGGACAACCTACGAGCAGTACTTC
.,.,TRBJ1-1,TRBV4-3,CASSQSHLQAEAFF,TGCGCCAGCAGCCAATCGCACCTACAGGCTGAAGCTTTCTTT
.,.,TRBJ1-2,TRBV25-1,CASSEWGGNYGYTF,TGTGCCAGCAGTGAATGGGGGGGTAACTATGGCTACACCTTC
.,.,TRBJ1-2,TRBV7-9,CASSLARDYYGYTF,TGTGCCAGCAGCTTAGCGCGGGATTACTATGGCTACACCTTC
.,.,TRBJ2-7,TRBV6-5,CASSYRPQDYEQYF,TGTGCCAGCAGTTATAGGCCCCAGGACTACGAGCAGTACTTC
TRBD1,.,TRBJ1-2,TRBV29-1,CSVDPTGNGYTF,TGCAGCGTTGACCCGACAGGGAACGGCTACACCTTC
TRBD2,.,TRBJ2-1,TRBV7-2,CASSRTSGRQNEQFF,TGTGCCAGCAGCAGGACTAGCGGGAGGCAAAATGAGCAGTTCTTC
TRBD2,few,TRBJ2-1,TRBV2,CASSPWLAGGGHDEQFF,TGTGCCAGCAGTCCGTGGCTAGCGGGGGGTGGTCATGATGAGCAGTTCTTC
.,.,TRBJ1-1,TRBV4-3,CASSQARGSLTEAFF,TGCGCCAGCAGCCAAGCCAGGGGTTCGTTGACTGAAGCTTTCTTT
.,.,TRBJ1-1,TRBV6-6,CASSYSRGNTEAFF,TGTGCCAGCAGTTACAGTAGGGGGAACACTGAAGCTTTCTTT
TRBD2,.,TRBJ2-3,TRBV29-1,CSVPTSGSSDTQYF,TGCAGCGTCCCCACTAGCGGGTCATCAGATACGCAGTATTTT
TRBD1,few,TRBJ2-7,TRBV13,CASSQRPGGTYEQYF,TGTGCCAGCAGTCAAAGACCAGGGGGTACATACGAGCAGTACTTC
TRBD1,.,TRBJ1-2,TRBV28,CASTGQDYGYTF,TGTGCCAGCACGGGACAGGACTATGGCTACACCTTC
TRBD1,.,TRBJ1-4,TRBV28,CASSFSRRGRGEKLFF,TGTGCCAGCAGTTTCTCTCGCAGGGGGCGCGGTGAAAAACTGTTTTTT
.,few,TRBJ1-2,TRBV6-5,CASSYSRVGGYTF,TGTGCCAGCAGTTACTCGCGGGTGGGCGGCTACACCTTC
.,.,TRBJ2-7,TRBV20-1,CSPIYPYEQYF,TGCAGCCCGATCTATCCCTACGAGCAGTACTTC
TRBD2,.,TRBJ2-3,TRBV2,CASSEGLAGDPDTQYF,TGTGCCAGCAGTGAAGGACTAGCGGGAGACCCAGATACGCAGTATTTT
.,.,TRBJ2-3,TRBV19,CASAADSYTDTQYF,TGTGCCAGCGCGGCGGACTCCTACACAGATACGCAGTATTTT
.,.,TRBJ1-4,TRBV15,CATSVRGRNEKLFF,TGTGCCACCAGCGTGCGGGGGAGGAATGAAAAACTGTTTTTT
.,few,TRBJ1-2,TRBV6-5,CASSYSWQANYGYTF,TGTGCCAGCAGTTACTCCTGGCAGGCTAACTATGGCTACACCTTC
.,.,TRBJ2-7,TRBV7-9,CASSLAAGLGYEQYF,TGTGCCAGCAGCTTAGCGGCAGGGCTGGGCTACGAGCAGTACTTC
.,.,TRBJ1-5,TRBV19,CASKVTTTNQPQHF,TGTGCCAGTAAGGTCACCACTACCAATCAGCCCCAGCATTTT
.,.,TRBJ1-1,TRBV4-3,CASSLGNTEAFF,TGCGCCAGCAGCCTCGGGAACACTGAAGCTTTCTTT
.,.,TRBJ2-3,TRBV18,CASASASTDTQYF,TGTGCCAGCGCAAGCGCTAGCACAGATACGCAGTATTTT
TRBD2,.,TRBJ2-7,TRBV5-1,CASSLLTGLAGRDPYEQYF,TGCGCCAGCAGCCTCCTTACCGGACTAGCGGGAAGAGACCCCTACGAGCAGTACTTC
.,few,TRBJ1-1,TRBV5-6,CASSSNRDNPQNTEAFF,TGTGCCAGCAGCTCAAACCGGGACAATCCCCAGAACACTGAAGCTTTCTTT
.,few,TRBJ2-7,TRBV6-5,CASSYRGSSYEQYF,TGTGCCAGCAGTTATAGGGGGTCCTCCTACGAGCAGTACTTC
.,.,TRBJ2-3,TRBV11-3,CASSSGTDTQYF,TGTGCCAGCAGCTCAGGCACAGATACGCAGTATTTT
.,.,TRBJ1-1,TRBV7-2,CASSGGTVNTEAFF,TGTGCCAGCAGCGGGGGGACGGTGAACACTGAAGCTTTCTTT
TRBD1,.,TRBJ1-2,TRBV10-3,CAISGQGVGYGYTF,TGTGCCATCAGCGGACAGGGGGTCGGCTATGGCTACACCTTC
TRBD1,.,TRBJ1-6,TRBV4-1,CASSHPQRTGNSPLHF,TGCGCCAGCAGCCATCCTCAACGGACAGGGAATTCACCCCTCCACTTT
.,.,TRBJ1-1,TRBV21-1,CASASTGYALGNTEAFF,TGTGCCAGCGCTTCAACGGGGTATGCCCTTGGGAACACTGAAGCTTTCTTT
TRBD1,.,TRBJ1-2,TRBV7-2,CASSLLLPGQGDGYTF,TGTGCCAGCAGCTTACTGTTACCGGGACAGGGGGATGGCTACACCTTC
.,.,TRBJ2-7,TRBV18,CASSPPGERYEQYF,TGTGCCAGCTCACCACCCGGGGAACGGTACGAGCAGTACTTC
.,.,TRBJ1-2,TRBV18,CASSPLQESNYGYTF,TGTGCCAGCTCACCACTGCAGGAATCTAACTATGGCTACACCTTC
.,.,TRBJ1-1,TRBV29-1,CSVELAGRRTEAFF,TGCAGCGTTGAACTTGCGGGAAGGAGGACTGAAGCTTTCTTT
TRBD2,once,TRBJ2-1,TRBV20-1,CSAMRGESRFF,TGCAGTGCTATGCGGGGGGAGAGTAGGTTCTTC
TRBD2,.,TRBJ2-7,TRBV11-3,CASSSGSRSSYEQYF,TGTGCCAGCAGTAGCGGGAGCAGGTCCTCCTACGAGCAGTACTTC
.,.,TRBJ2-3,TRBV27,CARHYVGTDTQYF,TGTGCCAGGCACTACGTTGGCACAGATACGCAGTATTTT
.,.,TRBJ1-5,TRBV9,CASGGRNSNQPQHF,TGTGCCTCCGGGGGGAGAAATAGCAATCAGCCCCAGCATTTT
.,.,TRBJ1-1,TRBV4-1,CASSQDRDRDTEAFF,TGCGCCAGCAGCCAAGATCGTGACAGAGACACTGAAGCTTTCTTT
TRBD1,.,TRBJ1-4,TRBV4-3,CASSRQGNEKLFF,TGCGCCAGCAGCCGACAGGGAAATGAAAAACTGTTTTTT
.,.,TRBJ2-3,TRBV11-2,CASSPAGSLVHTQYF,TGTGCCAGCAGTCCCGCTGGTAGCCTGGTACATACGCAGTATTTT